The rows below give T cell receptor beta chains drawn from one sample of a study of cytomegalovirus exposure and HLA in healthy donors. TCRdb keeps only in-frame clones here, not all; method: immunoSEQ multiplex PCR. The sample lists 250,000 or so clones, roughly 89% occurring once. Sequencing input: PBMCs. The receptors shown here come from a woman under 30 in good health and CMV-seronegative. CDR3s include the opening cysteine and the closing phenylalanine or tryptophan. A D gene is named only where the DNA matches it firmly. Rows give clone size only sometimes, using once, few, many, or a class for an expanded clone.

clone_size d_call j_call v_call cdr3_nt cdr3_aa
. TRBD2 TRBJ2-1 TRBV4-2 TGTGCCAGCAGCCAGGCCACCCGACTAGCACACAATGAGCAGTTCTTC CASSQATRLAHNEQFF
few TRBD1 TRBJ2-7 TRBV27 TGTGCCAGCAGTTTAGGCAGGGGGCCTAACGAGCAGTACTTC CASSLGRGPNEQYF
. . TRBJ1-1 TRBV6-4 TGTGCCAGCAGTGACTCCAATACCGGGACAAGAGAAGGAGCTTTCTTT CASSDSNTGTREGAFF
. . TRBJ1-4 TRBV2 TGTGCCAGCAGTGTTCACTCCAATGAAAAACTGTTTTTT CASSVHSNEKLFF
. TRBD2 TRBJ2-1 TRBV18 TGTGCCAGCTCACCACGGAGCGGGGGGGCGGGAATAAATGAGCAGTTCTTC CASSPRSGGAGINEQFF
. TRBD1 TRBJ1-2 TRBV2 TGTGCCAGCATGAGGGACAGGGGGCATGGCTACACCTTC CASMRDRGHGYTF
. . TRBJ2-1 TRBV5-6 TGTGCCAGCAGCCTATACAATGAGCAGTTCTTC CASSLYNEQFF
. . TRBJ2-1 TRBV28 TGTGCCAGTATGGTCGGGGAATACAATGAGCAGTTCTTC CASMVGEYNEQFF
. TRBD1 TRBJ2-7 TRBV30 TGTGCCTGGAGTACGGACAGGATCTCCTACGAGCAGTACTTC CAWSTDRISYEQYF
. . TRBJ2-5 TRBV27 TGTGCCAGCAGTTTGGTCCAGGGGCTGGGGCAAGAGACCCAGTACTTC CASSLVQGLGQETQYF
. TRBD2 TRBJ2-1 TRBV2 TGTGCCAGCAGCCTAGCGGGGGGGTCCCAGGGCAATGAGCAGTTCTTC CASSLAGGSQGNEQFF
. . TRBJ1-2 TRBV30 TGTGCCGGGACTGTACAGGGTAAATCTGGCTACACCTTC CAGTVQGKSGYTF
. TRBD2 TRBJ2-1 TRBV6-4 TGTGCCAGCAGTGACTCGATGGCTAGCGGGGTGCGAGAGCAGTTCTTC CASSDSMASGVREQFF
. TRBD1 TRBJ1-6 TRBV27 TGTGCCAGCAGTTTATCGGCCTCCGGGACAGGGGCATTGTATTCACCCCTCCACTTT CASSLSASGTGALYSPLHF
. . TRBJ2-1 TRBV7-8 TGTGCCAGCAGCCGATGTTCGGACTTCCCCGGGTCCTACAATGAGCAGTTCTTC CASSRCSDFPGSYNEQFF
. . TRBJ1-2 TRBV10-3 TGTGCCAGCAGTTCTCTCAACAGACCCCTTGGCTACACCTTC CASSSLNRPLGYTF
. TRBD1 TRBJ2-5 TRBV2 TGTGCCAGCAGCAGGACAGGGGGCGCCGGGAAGACCCAGTACTTC CASSRTGGAGKTQYF
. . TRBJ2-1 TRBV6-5 TGTGCCAGCAGCGGGAGAATGAGGGAGCAGTTCTTC CASSGRMREQFF
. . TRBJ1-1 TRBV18 TGTGCCAGCTCACGGACACAGAAAAACACTGAAGCTTTCTTT CASSRTQKNTEAFF
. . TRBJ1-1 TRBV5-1 TGCGCCAGCAGCTTAGGTAGGGCAGGGGCCAGCAACACTGAAGCTTTCTTT CASSLGRAGASNTEAFF
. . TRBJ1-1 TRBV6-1 TGTGCCAGCAGGGCAGGGATGAACACTGAAGCTTTCTTT CASRAGMNTEAFF